The rows below give T cell receptor beta chains drawn from one sample of a study of post-analysis software for immune sequencing data. TCRdb re-derived calls from the PCR reads in MiXCR, one entry per CDR3 protein. This table has 750,000 to 950,000 distinct CDR3 sequences, around 50% appearing once. Source material: blood. These receptors were collected from a girl aged 10-17 years with multiple sclerosis. Both conserved end residues are part of each CDR3. D genes are given only for firm matches. Size is stated for part of the rows, as once, few or many counts, or as a class when the clone is expanded.

CDR3 | DNA | D | size | J | length | V
CATSDPRTGLEYF | TGTGCCACCAGTGATCCTCGGACCGGATTGGAGTACTTC | - | - | TRBJ2-7 | 13 | TRBV24-1
CSARDRDSGANVLTF | TGCAGTGCTAGAGATCGGGACTCTGGGGCCAACGTCCTGACTTTC | - | - | TRBJ2-6 | 15 | TRBV20-1
CASSPYVPGLAQETQYF | TGTGCCAGCAGCCCTTATGTCCCCGGACTAGCGCAAGAGACCCAGTACTTC | TRBD2 | - | TRBJ2-5 | 17 | TRBV3-1
CASSLRGGVRLERTYEQYF | TGTGCCAGCAGCCTAAGGGGAGGGGTGCGATTGGAGAGGACCTACGAGCAGTACTTC | TRBD2 | - | TRBJ2-7 | 19 | TRBV28
CASSLMLAGGLVDEQFF | TGTGCCAGCAGCTTAATGCTAGCGGGAGGGCTTGTGGATGAGCAGTTCTTC | TRBD2 | - | TRBJ2-1 | 17 | TRBV7-8
CASSPGGRSTDTQYF | TGTGCCAGCAGCCCCGGGGGGAGAAGCACAGATACGCAGTATTTT | TRBD2 | - | TRBJ2-3 | 15 | TRBV7-2
CSARYSNQPQHF | TGCAGTGCAAGATATAGCAATCAGCCCCAGCATTTT | - | few | TRBJ1-5 | 12 | TRBV20-1
CASSLTRMSSSGEKLFF | TGTGCCAGCAGCCTGACACGAATGTCATCTTCGGGTGAAAAACTGTTTTTT | - | once | TRBJ1-4 | 17 | TRBV5-6
CASQGGGNQPQHF | TGTGCCAGCCAGGGGGGAGGCAATCAGCCCCAGCATTTT | TRBD1 | - | TRBJ1-5 | 13 | TRBV2
CSATRTSGGLIDTQYF | TGCAGTGCTACCCGGACTAGCGGGGGGTTAATAGATACGCAGTATTTT | TRBD2 | - | TRBJ2-3 | 16 | TRBV20-1
CSVGWGRGSGANVLTF | TGCAGCGTTGGATGGGGAAGGGGCTCTGGGGCCAACGTCCTGACTTTC | - | - | TRBJ2-6 | 16 | TRBV29-1
CASSHSDDVTQYF | TGTGCCAGCAGCCACTCCGACGATGTTACGCAGTATTTT | - | - | TRBJ2-3 | 13 | TRBV7-3
CASSPLPGGGEQFF | TGTGCCAGCAGCCCCCTGCCAGGGGGGGGCGAGCAGTTCTTC | - | - | TRBJ2-1 | 14 | TRBV3-1
CASGTLTRGEQYF | TGTGCCAGCGGGACTCTTACCAGAGGGGAGCAGTACTTC | - | - | TRBJ2-7 | 13 | TRBV11-2
CATSRGRDLDEQYF | TGTGCCACCAGTAGGGGCCGGGATTTGGACGAGCAGTACTTC | - | - | TRBJ2-7 | 14 | TRBV24-1
CAWRDSPSLGMNTEAFF | TGTGCCTGGAGAGACAGTCCCAGTCTGGGGATGAACACTGAAGCTTTCTTT | - | - | TRBJ1-1 | 17 | TRBV30